Included here is one T cell receptor (beta chain) sequence, with context. The antigen is not known. Repertoires were generated with immunoSEQ multiplex PCR, while TCRdb's copy carries only in-frame clones and drops some. The sample records tens of thousands of clones, 82% being singletons. The CDR3 covers 13 residues. The V gene end was trimmed by 3 bases and the J gene end by 3 bases; junction bases not matched to a gene: 2. Germline V CDR1 and CDR2: SGHRS, YFSETQ. This specimen belongs to a study of neoadjuvant nivolumab and ipilimumab in lung cancer. General study points: Resected tumors had greater TCR richness and clonality than uninvolved lung.

J is TRBJ2-5 and V is TRBV5-1; 7 positions match TRBD2. The sequences come from peripheral blood, collected before neoadjuvant nivolumab, alone or with ipilimumab. This receptor was obtained from an adult with non-small cell lung cancer. This CDR3 reads CASSWDYKETQYF. The CDR3 nucleotides read TGCGCCAGCAGCTGGGACTACAAAGAGACCCAGTACTTC.